In this sample, the clone carrying this TCR beta chain turned up a few times. Antigen unknown. 13 Jbeta primers and 60 Vbeta primers were used for the PCR. Assay: immunoSEQ multiplex PCR; the TCRdb copy retains only in-frame clones and omits some. The sample lists about 160,000 clones, around three quarters occurring once. The data stem from a study of cytomegalovirus exposure and HLA in healthy donors. Notes on the study in general: Reports described diagnosis of cytomegalovirus status by the classifier as highly specific and sensitive. Reportedly, HLA-A and HLA-B alleles of most subjects were accurately predicted from TCR beta.

The length of the CDR3 is 17 residues. Germline V gives CDR1 SGHRS, CDR2 YFSETQ. With 0 bases removed from V and 4 bases from J, the gap between germline ends came to 19 bases. Specimen: PBMCs. This clonotype was obtained from a middle-aged man in good health and CMV-seronegative. The chain couples TRBV5-1 to TRBJ2-5, with D tentatively TRBD2 (6 bases). For the CDR3, the DNA is TGCGCCAGCAGCTTGGCCGGGACTCCTAACGGGGGAGAGACCCAGTACTTC. This codes for CASSLAGTPNGGETQYF.